This entry describes one T cell receptor (beta chain). What it recognizes is unknown. Looked up from germline, CDR1 is LGHNT and CDR2 is FRNRAP. V shed 2 bases and J shed 4 bases, with 2 bases lying between them. The CDR3 spans 12 residues. Ophthalmopathy donors' eye disease showed moderate-to-severe activity, CAS of at least 3, NOSPECS of at least 4 and duration under 3 months. The data stem from a study of Graves' ophthalmopathy and Graves' hyperthyroidism. TCR beta CDR3 regions were amplified from RNA transcripts. RT-PCR with HTBI primers came first, then second-round multiplex PCR. TCRdb re-derived calls from the multiplex PCR reads in MiXCR, one entry per CDR3 protein. The sample consists of 200,000 to 300,000 distinct CDR3 sequences, less than 55% of them appearing once. Study-wide results and limits: At around 65% sensitivity and 72.22% specificity, the model predicted progression of the ophthalmopathy.

This clonotype was sampled from an adult man with Graves' ophthalmopathy. The chain has TRBV12-5 and TRBJ2-2, with no clear D. What was sequenced was peripheral blood. The CDR3 sequence is CASGLCTGELFF. CDR3 in DNA: TGTGCTAGTGGTTTGTGCACCGGGGAGCTGTTTTTT.